The rows below give T cell receptor beta chains drawn from one sample of a study of identical twins. TCRdb ran MiXCR on the 5' RACE reads and lists one entry per CDR3 protein. In the table there are under 900,000 distinct CDR3 sequences, roughly an eighth of which are singletons. These same data were also listed under a study on yellow fever vaccine responses in identical twins.

Sample: PBMCs. These receptor sequences come from a woman between 18 and 30 years old in good health. CDR3s include the opening cysteine and the closing phenylalanine or tryptophan. Fields, in order: D gene, V gene, clone size, J gene, CDR3 protein, CDR3 DNA. D genes are given only for firm matches. For some rows the clone size is stated as once, few or many, or as a class when expanded; others skip it.

d_call: TRBD1; v_call: TRBV12-3/TRBV12-4; clone_size: -; j_call: TRBJ2-7; cdr3_aa: CASSRAGAGGHEQYF; cdr3_nt: TGTGCCAGCAGCCGAGCAGGGGCAGGGGGACACGAGCAGTACTTC
d_call: -; v_call: TRBV7-9; clone_size: -; j_call: TRBJ2-1; cdr3_aa: CASITGTRVYNEQFF; cdr3_nt: TGTGCCAGTATTACCGGGACACGGGTTTACAATGAGCAGTTCTTC
d_call: TRBD1; v_call: TRBV6-5; clone_size: -; j_call: TRBJ1-3; cdr3_aa: CASSYYPTGDGNTIYF; cdr3_nt: TGTGCCAGCAGTTACTATCCGACAGGGGACGGAAACACCATATATTTT
d_call: -; v_call: TRBV15; clone_size: many; j_call: TRBJ2-3; cdr3_aa: CATSRVAPTDTQYF; cdr3_nt: TGTGCCACCAGCAGAGTTGCACCGACAGATACGCAGTATTTT
d_call: TRBD2; v_call: TRBV6-1; clone_size: few; j_call: TRBJ2-7; cdr3_aa: CASSGRTSGRAPYEQYF; cdr3_nt: TGTGCCAGCAGTGGAAGGACTAGCGGGAGGGCCCCCTACGAGCAGTACTTC
d_call: -; v_call: TRBV10-3; clone_size: many; j_call: TRBJ1-3; cdr3_aa: CAINPLGRTGNTIYF; cdr3_nt: TGTGCCATCAACCCTTTGGGGAGGACTGGAAACACCATATATTTT
d_call: TRBD2; v_call: TRBV10-3; clone_size: many; j_call: TRBJ2-3; cdr3_aa: CATRLADTDTQYF; cdr3_nt: TGTGCCACCAGACTAGCGGACACAGATACGCAGTATTTT
d_call: TRBD1; v_call: TRBV2; clone_size: -; j_call: TRBJ2-7; cdr3_aa: CASSDTGTGMYEQYF; cdr3_nt: TGTGCCAGCAGTGACACCGGGACAGGGATGTACGAGCAGTACTTC
d_call: -; v_call: TRBV7-9; clone_size: few; j_call: TRBJ2-3; cdr3_aa: CASSGLHATDTQYF; cdr3_nt: TGTGCCAGCAGCGGACTACATGCCACAGATACGCAGTATTTT
d_call: -; v_call: TRBV10-3; clone_size: few; j_call: TRBJ2-2; cdr3_aa: CAISEPRPQGLTGELFF; cdr3_nt: TGTGCCATCAGTGAGCCCCGCCCACAGGGCCTAACCGGGGAGCTGTTTTTT
d_call: -; v_call: TRBV5-5; clone_size: -; j_call: TRBJ2-3; cdr3_aa: CASSFASAGGTDTQYF; cdr3_nt: TGTGCCAGCAGCTTTGCTAGCGCCGGTGGGACAGATACGCAGTATTTT
d_call: TRBD1; v_call: TRBV2; clone_size: -; j_call: TRBJ2-1; cdr3_aa: CASRETGALHEQFF; cdr3_nt: TGTGCCAGCAGGGAGACAGGGGCTTTGCATGAGCAGTTCTTC
d_call: TRBD1; v_call: TRBV29-1; clone_size: few; j_call: TRBJ2-3; cdr3_aa: CSADRDRGDTQYF; cdr3_nt: TGCAGCGCCGACCGGGACAGGGGAGATACGCAGTATTTT
d_call: -; v_call: TRBV28; clone_size: -; j_call: TRBJ2-5; cdr3_aa: CASSLVPRETQYF; cdr3_nt: TGTGCCAGCAGTTTAGTCCCGAGGGAGACCCAGTACTTC
d_call: -; v_call: TRBV7-2; clone_size: many; j_call: TRBJ1-2; cdr3_aa: CASSLAAAVNYGYTF; cdr3_nt: TGTGCCAGCAGCTTAGCGGCGGCGGTAAACTATGGCTACACCTTC
d_call: TRBD2; v_call: TRBV24-1; clone_size: few; j_call: TRBJ2-2; cdr3_aa: CATSELAGGPGGELFF; cdr3_nt: TGTGCCACCAGTGAGCTAGCGGGAGGGCCCGGAGGGGAGCTGTTTTTT
d_call: TRBD2; v_call: TRBV10-3; clone_size: -; j_call: TRBJ2-2; cdr3_aa: CAIKASGSEIGELFF; cdr3_nt: TGTGCCATCAAGGCAAGCGGGAGTGAGATCGGGGAGCTGTTTTTT
d_call: TRBD2; v_call: TRBV20-1; clone_size: few; j_call: TRBJ2-3; cdr3_aa: CSAYPGLAGTDTQYF; cdr3_nt: TGCAGTGCTTACCCCGGACTAGCGGGCACAGATACGCAGTATTTT
d_call: -; v_call: TRBV20-1; clone_size: few; j_call: TRBJ1-5; cdr3_aa: CSASDGGGNQPQHF; cdr3_nt: TGCAGTGCTAGCGACGGAGGAGGCAATCAGCCCCAGCATTTT
d_call: -; v_call: TRBV10-3; clone_size: few; j_call: TRBJ2-3; cdr3_aa: CAITKGDSTDTQYF; cdr3_nt: TGTGCCATCACGAAGGGGGATAGCACAGATACGCAGTATTTT
d_call: TRBD2; v_call: TRBV5-1; clone_size: few; j_call: TRBJ2-2; cdr3_aa: CASSYAGAGELFF; cdr3_nt: TGCGCCAGCAGCTACGCGGGAGCCGGGGAGCTGTTTTTT
d_call: -; v_call: TRBV27; clone_size: -; j_call: TRBJ2-7; cdr3_aa: CASSLVGTPGEQYF; cdr3_nt: TGTGCCAGCAGTTTAGTAGGGACCCCGGGGGAGCAGTACTTC
d_call: TRBD1; v_call: TRBV12-3/TRBV12-4; clone_size: -; j_call: TRBJ2-4; cdr3_aa: CASSLYEDRGAKNIQYF; cdr3_nt: TGTGCCAGCAGTTTATACGAGGACAGGGGAGCCAAAAACATTCAGTACTTC
d_call: TRBD2; v_call: TRBV12-3/TRBV12-4; clone_size: -; j_call: TRBJ2-7; cdr3_aa: CASSKQQKSGISYEQYF; cdr3_nt: TGTGCCAGCAGTAAACAACAAAAAAGCGGGATTTCCTACGAGCAGTACTTC
d_call: -; v_call: TRBV28; clone_size: -; j_call: TRBJ2-3; cdr3_aa: CASSLGGSSRDTQYF; cdr3_nt: TGTGCCAGCAGCCTAGGGGGGTCCAGCCGAGATACGCAGTATTTT
d_call: -; v_call: TRBV7-2; clone_size: few; j_call: TRBJ2-7; cdr3_aa: CASRTLLAYEQYF; cdr3_nt: TGTGCCAGCAGAACACTCCTGGCCTACGAGCAGTACTTC
d_call: -; v_call: TRBV20-1; clone_size: -; j_call: TRBJ2-1; cdr3_aa: CSPSYPDEQFF; cdr3_nt: TGCAGTCCCTCTTACCCAGATGAGCAGTTCTTC
d_call: TRBD2; v_call: TRBV9; clone_size: -; j_call: TRBJ2-2; cdr3_aa: CASSVGWREYRPGTGELFF; cdr3_nt: TGTGCCAGCAGCGTAGGGTGGCGGGAGTATCGTCCGGGGACCGGGGAGCTGTTTTTT
d_call: TRBD1; v_call: TRBV27; clone_size: -; j_call: TRBJ2-2; cdr3_aa: CASSPLDRGATGELFF; cdr3_nt: TGTGCCAGTTCCCCATTGGACAGGGGGGCCACCGGGGAGCTGTTTTTT
d_call: TRBD2; v_call: TRBV6-1; clone_size: -; j_call: TRBJ2-1; cdr3_aa: CAISPGLRNNEQFF; cdr3_nt: TGTGCCATTAGCCCGGGACTAAGAAACAATGAGCAGTTCTTC
d_call: TRBD2; v_call: TRBV20-1; clone_size: few; j_call: TRBJ2-1; cdr3_aa: CSATRTEWTSGRGEQFF; cdr3_nt: TGCAGTGCTACCAGGACAGAGTGGACTAGCGGGAGAGGTGAGCAGTTCTTC
d_call: -; v_call: TRBV20-1; clone_size: few; j_call: TRBJ1-1; cdr3_aa: CSARGWTNTEAFF; cdr3_nt: TGCAGTGCTAGAGGGTGGACGAACACTGAAGCTTTCTTT
d_call: -; v_call: TRBV24-1; clone_size: few; j_call: TRBJ1-2; cdr3_aa: CATSDSGTSYGYTF; cdr3_nt: TGTGCCACCAGTGACTCCGGGACGAGCTATGGCTACACCTTC
d_call: -; v_call: TRBV12-3/TRBV12-4; clone_size: many; j_call: TRBJ2-3; cdr3_aa: CASSRAGYLSTDTQYF; cdr3_nt: TGTGCCAGCAGTCGGGCGGGCTACCTGTCAACAGATACGCAGTATTTT
d_call: TRBD2; v_call: TRBV27; clone_size: -; j_call: TRBJ2-5; cdr3_aa: CASSLLAGAYETQYF; cdr3_nt: TGTGCCAGCAGTCTACTAGCGGGAGCGTATGAGACCCAGTACTTC
d_call: -; v_call: TRBV4-2; clone_size: few; j_call: TRBJ1-5; cdr3_aa: CASSQDSDSNQPQHF; cdr3_nt: TGTGCCAGCAGCCAGGACAGCGATAGCAATCAGCCCCAGCATTTT
d_call: -; v_call: TRBV7-9; clone_size: few; j_call: TRBJ2-2; cdr3_aa: CASSLYLGELFF; cdr3_nt: TGTGCCAGCAGCCTGTACCTCGGGGAGCTGTTTTTT
d_call: -; v_call: TRBV28; clone_size: -; j_call: TRBJ2-1; cdr3_aa: CASSGRTVTGYNEQFF; cdr3_nt: TGTGCCAGCAGTGGCAGGACTGTAACGGGTTACAATGAGCAGTTCTTC
d_call: -; v_call: TRBV6-1; clone_size: few; j_call: TRBJ1-2; cdr3_aa: CASSEVWDSNYGYTF; cdr3_nt: TGTGCCAGCAGTGAAGTATGGGATTCTAACTATGGCTACACCTTC
d_call: TRBD1; v_call: TRBV20-1; clone_size: -; j_call: TRBJ2-3; cdr3_aa: CSARYRGSTDTQYF; cdr3_nt: TGCAGTGCTAGGTACAGGGGTAGCACAGATACGCAGTATTTT
d_call: -; v_call: TRBV11-2; clone_size: few; j_call: TRBJ1-1; cdr3_aa: CASSLDLSGGAFF; cdr3_nt: TGTGCCAGCAGCTTAGATTTGTCCGGTGGAGCTTTCTTT
d_call: -; v_call: TRBV10-3; clone_size: many; j_call: TRBJ2-5; cdr3_aa: CAISEHLTEETQYF; cdr3_nt: TGTGCCATCAGTGAGCACCTCACCGAAGAGACCCAGTACTTC
d_call: TRBD1; v_call: TRBV7-2; clone_size: -; j_call: TRBJ2-2; cdr3_aa: CASSPGTGVRTGELFF; cdr3_nt: TGTGCCAGCAGCCCCGGGACAGGGGTTCGGACCGGGGAGCTGTTTTTT
d_call: -; v_call: TRBV20-1; clone_size: -; j_call: TRBJ2-7; cdr3_aa: CSARRQGNSDEQYF; cdr3_nt: TGCAGTGCTAGACGCCAGGGGAATTCCGACGAGCAGTACTTC
d_call: TRBD2; v_call: TRBV10-3; clone_size: few; j_call: TRBJ2-5; cdr3_aa: CAISYTGTSGRKDF; cdr3_nt: TGTGCCATCAGTTATACCGGGACTAGCGGGAGGAAGGACTTC
d_call: -; v_call: TRBV5-1; clone_size: few; j_call: TRBJ1-3; cdr3_aa: CASSLQGLSGNTIYF; cdr3_nt: TGCGCCAGCAGCTTACAGGGCCTCTCTGGAAACACCATATATTTT
d_call: TRBD2; v_call: TRBV6-2/TRBV6-3; clone_size: many; j_call: TRBJ2-2; cdr3_aa: CASSYPLPGLADPGGTGELFF; cdr3_nt: TGTGCCAGCAGTTACCCCCTCCCGGGACTAGCAGACCCTGGGGGCACCGGGGAGCTGTTTTTT
d_call: TRBD1; v_call: TRBV20-1; clone_size: few; j_call: TRBJ2-7; cdr3_aa: CSASITGQGMGEQYF; cdr3_nt: TGCAGTGCTAGCATAACCGGACAGGGGATGGGGGAGCAGTACTTC
d_call: -; v_call: TRBV5-1; clone_size: -; j_call: TRBJ1-2; cdr3_aa: CASSLGTVLAGYTF; cdr3_nt: TGCGCCAGCAGCTTGGGGACGGTTTTGGCCGGCTACACCTTC
d_call: -; v_call: TRBV27; clone_size: -; j_call: TRBJ2-1; cdr3_aa: CASSLLVGVHYNEQFF; cdr3_nt: TGTGCCAGCAGTTTGTTGGTAGGGGTGCACTACAATGAGCAGTTCTTC
d_call: TRBD2; v_call: TRBV20-1; clone_size: -; j_call: TRBJ2-7; cdr3_aa: CSARDPGGIAGVYEQYF; cdr3_nt: TGCAGTGCCAGGGACCCCGGAGGTATAGCGGGGGTTTACGAGCAGTACTTC
d_call: -; v_call: TRBV12-3/TRBV12-4; clone_size: few; j_call: TRBJ2-1; cdr3_aa: CASSPTRGSGSYNEQFF; cdr3_nt: TGTGCCAGCAGTCCCACCCGGGGTAGCGGCTCCTACAATGAGCAGTTCTTC
d_call: -; v_call: TRBV27; clone_size: few; j_call: TRBJ2-3; cdr3_aa: CASSLQLADTDTQYF; cdr3_nt: TGTGCCAGCAGTTTGCAACTAGCCGATACAGATACGCAGTATTTT
d_call: -; v_call: TRBV4-1; clone_size: once; j_call: TRBJ1-2; cdr3_aa: CASSQGRDLGYGYTF; cdr3_nt: TGCGCCAGCAGCCAGGGACGGGACCTCGGCTATGGCTACACCTTC
d_call: TRBD1; v_call: TRBV12-3/TRBV12-4; clone_size: few; j_call: TRBJ2-1; cdr3_aa: CASRGQAYNEQFF; cdr3_nt: TGTGCCAGCAGGGGACAGGCGTACAATGAGCAGTTCTTC
d_call: TRBD2; v_call: TRBV4-1; clone_size: few; j_call: TRBJ2-5; cdr3_aa: CASSQWFGRGGRETQYF; cdr3_nt: TGCGCCAGCAGCCAATGGTTTGGGCGGGGGGGCCGAGAGACCCAGTACTTC
d_call: TRBD1; v_call: TRBV29-1; clone_size: few; j_call: TRBJ2-1; cdr3_aa: CSVHDPGGSQFF; cdr3_nt: TGCAGCGTCCATGATCCAGGGGGAAGTCAGTTCTTC
d_call: -; v_call: TRBV7-2; clone_size: many; j_call: TRBJ2-4; cdr3_aa: CASSLVEGLLAKNIQYF; cdr3_nt: TGTGCCAGCAGCTTAGTAGAGGGACTCCTAGCCAAAAACATTCAGTACTTC
d_call: -; v_call: TRBV10-3; clone_size: few; j_call: TRBJ2-2; cdr3_aa: CAISDRFFGGKTGELFF; cdr3_nt: TGTGCCATCAGTGACCGCTTTTTTGGGGGAAAAACCGGGGAGCTGTTTTTT
d_call: -; v_call: TRBV7-9; clone_size: -; j_call: TRBJ2-5; cdr3_aa: CASSLGVAVLWETQYF; cdr3_nt: TGTGCCAGCAGCTTAGGTGTGGCAGTACTGTGGGAGACCCAGTACTTC